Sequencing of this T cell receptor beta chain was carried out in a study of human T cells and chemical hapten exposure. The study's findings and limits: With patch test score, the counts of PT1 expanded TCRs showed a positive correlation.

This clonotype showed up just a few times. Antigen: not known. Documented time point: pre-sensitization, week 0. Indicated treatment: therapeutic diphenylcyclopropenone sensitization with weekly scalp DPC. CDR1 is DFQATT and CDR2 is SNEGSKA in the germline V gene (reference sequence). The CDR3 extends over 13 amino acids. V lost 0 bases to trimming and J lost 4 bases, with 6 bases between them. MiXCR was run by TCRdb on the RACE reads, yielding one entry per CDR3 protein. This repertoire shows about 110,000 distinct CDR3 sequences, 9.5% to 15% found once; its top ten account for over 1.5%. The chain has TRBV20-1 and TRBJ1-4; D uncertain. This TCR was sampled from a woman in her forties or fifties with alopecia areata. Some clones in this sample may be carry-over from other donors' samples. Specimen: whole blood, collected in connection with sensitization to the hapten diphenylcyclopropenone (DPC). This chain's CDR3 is CSAREGGNEKLFF. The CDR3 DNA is TGCAGTGCTAGAGAGGGCGGTAATGAAAAACTGTTTTTT.